The clone carrying this TCR beta chain was detected once. Sequenced by immunoSEQ multiplex PCR; TCRdb stores in-frame clones only, minus some. The sample contains under 30,000 clones, around 95% of which appear only once. This sample is part of a study of graft-versus-host responses after intestinal transplantation. Study-level information: Every recipient underwent anti-thymocyte globulin induction, then tacrolimus and steroids for 2 to 3 years.

Germline V gene data show CDR1 as SGHVS and CDR2 as FQNEAQ. This CDR3 is built from 14 residues. V lost 1 base and J lost 7, with 12 bases in between. Specimen: PBMCs, collected roughly 30 days after intestinal transplant. This clonotype was obtained from a human patient who received an intestinal transplant, so some T cells may come from the graft donor. This chain links TRBV7-8 with TRBJ2-3; TRBD2 is a possible D gene (5 bases). CDR3 residues: CASSLVLARNTQYF. The CDR3 nucleotides read TGTGCCAGCAGCTTAGTCCTAGCTCGGAATACGCAGTATTTT.